The 8 T cell receptor beta chains presented below share a single source sample, sequenced in a study of shared clonotypes between healthy human individuals. CD8 cells regarded as naive lacked CD45RO, were positively chosen for CCR7, and omitted terminally differentiated effector memory CD45RA+ cells. Sequencing was performed with immunoSEQ multiplex PCR; in TCRdb, only in-frame clones are kept and a portion is missing. The profile shows some 2.1 million clones, about 95% of them singletons. Sequencing was done on a sample of naive CD8+ T cells sorted from blood. These receptors came from a man aged 18-30 years in good health.

The chain employs TRBV27 and TRBJ1-1; no clear D. Trimming stripped 7 bases from V and 0 bases from J, with 15 bases between. Germline loops: CDR1 MNHEY, CDR2 SMNVEV (reference sequence). This CDR3 has 15 residues. The CDR3 loop reads CASIRRLSMNTEAFF. The DNA of the CDR3 is TGTGCCAGCATAAGGCGGTTGTCCATGAACACTGAAGCTTTCTTT.

The V gene is TRBV7-8, the J gene TRBJ2-5; 14 nucleotides line up with TRBD2. V lost 5 bases, J lost 1 base, and 6 bases stayed unmatched. This CDR3 is built from 17 residues. Germline V gene sequence: CDR1 SGHVS, CDR2 FQNEAQ. The CDR3 nucleotides read TGTGCCAGCAGCCCCCGACTAGCGGGAGGGAGCCAAGAGACCCAGTACTTC. It translates to CASSPRLAGGSQETQYF.

This clone was counted a single time. This sequence joins TRBV4-2 and TRBJ1-3; D ambiguous. Trimming pared 0 bases from V and 4 bases from J, leaving 7 bases between. Germline V gene data show CDR1 as LGHNA and CDR2 as YNFKEQ. The length of the CDR3 is 14 residues. The CDR3 DNA is TGTGCCAGCAGCCAAGATATTGGGGGAAACACCATATATTTT. As protein: CASSQDIGGNTIYF.

The chain employs TRBV7-9 and TRBJ2-7, with TRBD1 matching over 9 bases. Germline CDR1 and CDR2: SEHNR and FQNEAQ (reference sequence). CDR3 length: 15 amino acids. Trimming at V came to 5 bases and at J to 7 bases, leaving 12 bases not matched to a gene. CDR3 in DNA: TGTGCCAGCAGCCAAGCTTGGGACAGGGATGAGGAGCAGTACTTC. Its translation is CASSQAWDRDEEQYF.

J is TRBJ2-1 and V is TRBV9, with TRBD2 matching over 7 bases. This CDR3 spans 16 amino acids. V shed 0 bases, J shed 10 bases, and the junction held 13 bases outside the gene matches. Germline lookup yields CDR1 SGDLS and CDR2 YYNGEE. In nucleotides, the CDR3 is TGTGCCAGCAGCGTAGCAAGGTCTAGCGGATCTAAAGAGCAGTTCTTC. Protein: CASSVARSSGSKEQFF.

The rearrangement links TRBV18 to TRBJ1-5, with 8 bases aligning to TRBD1. The germline V gene encodes CDR1 KGHSH and CDR2 LQKENI. The length of the CDR3 is 16 residues. Trimming took 3 bases from V and 5 from J; bases not matched to a gene: 9. The CDR3 sequence is CASSPDLTGGDQPQHF. CDR3 DNA: TGTGCCAGCTCACCGGACCTAACAGGGGGTGATCAGCCCCAGCATTTT.

This rearrangement joins TRBV16 to TRBJ2-1; tentatively, D is TRBD2 (6 bases). The CDR3 extends over 17 amino acids. Looked up from germline, CDR1 is KGHSY and CDR2 is FQNENV. Deletions cut 2 bases from V and 1 base from J, with 15 bases between. CDR3 loop: CASSQLKRAQSYNEQFF. CDR3 nucleotides: TGTGCCAGCAGCCAACTCAAGCGGGCCCAATCCTACAATGAGCAGTTCTTC.

Concerning this clone: The same CDR3 can be traced to other DNA sequences in this sample. This rearrangement joins TRBV6-5 to TRBJ2-5, with no clear D. In germline, CDR1 is MNHEY, CDR2 SVGAGI. Trimming pared 0 bases from V and 5 bases from J, leaving 4 bases between. This CDR3 has 12 residues. The CDR3: CASSYSGETQYF. The CDR3 DNA sequence: TGTGCCAGCAGTTACTCGGGTGAGACCCAGTACTTC.